These T cell receptor beta chains were read from a single sample in a study of shared clonotypes between healthy human individuals. Libraries were prepared by immunoSEQ multiplex PCR; TCRdb keeps only in-frame clonotypes and omits some of them. The sample records millions of clones, 85% to 95% being singletons. The sequencing input was naive CD4+ T cells sorted from blood. The source is a man aged 18 to 30 in good health. The CDR3 runs from the conserved cysteine through the conserved F or W. D genes are given only for firm matches. Some rows mark clone size as missing; the rest say once, few, many or name a class of expanded clone.

V: TRBV5-1
size: .
J: TRBJ2-5
D: .
DNA: TGCGCCAGCAGCCAAATAAAAGAGACCCAGTACTTC
CDR3: CASSQIKETQYF

V: TRBV2
size: .
J: TRBJ1-3
D: .
DNA: TGTGCCAGCAGTGCCGCTGGAAACACCATATATTTT
CDR3: CASSAAGNTIYF

V: TRBV20-1
size: .
J: TRBJ1-2
D: .
DNA: TGCAGTGCAAGCGTAGGGGGGTCCACCTTC
CDR3: CSASVGGSTF

V: TRBV10-3
size: .
J: TRBJ2-3
D: .
DNA: TGTGCCATCAGTGATTGGCAGGGGGGAACAGATACGCAGTATTTT
CDR3: CAISDWQGGTDTQYF

V: TRBV7-2
size: .
J: TRBJ2-2
D: .
DNA: TGTGCCAGCAGCTTAGGGACTGACGATTTAAAGCTGTTTTTT
CDR3: CASSLGTDDLKLFF

V: TRBV10-2
size: .
J: TRBJ1-5
D: .
DNA: TGCGCCAGCAGTGAGTCAGGTGGAAACAATCAGCCCCAGCATTTT
CDR3: CASSESGGNNQPQHF

V: TRBV7-9
size: .
J: TRBJ1-1
D: .
DNA: TGTGCCAGCAGATATCTAGGGCCGAACACTGAAGCTTTCTTT
CDR3: CASRYLGPNTEAFF

V: TRBV5-1
size: .
J: TRBJ2-3
D: .
DNA: TGCGCCAGCAGCTCGATAACTAGCACAGATACGCAGTATTTT
CDR3: CASSSITSTDTQYF

V: TRBV5-1
size: many
J: TRBJ2-7
D: TRBD1
DNA: TGCGCCAGCAGCACCGGACAGGGAACCTACGAGCAGTACTTC
CDR3: CASSTGQGTYEQYF

V: TRBV28
size: .
J: TRBJ1-5
D: .
DNA: TGTGCCAGCACCCTCTCCGGTCAGCCCCAGCATTTT
CDR3: CASTLSGQPQHF

V: TRBV2
size: .
J: TRBJ1-5
D: .
DNA: TGTGCCAGCAGTTTGTATGCAACGACAGATCAGCCCCAGCATTTT
CDR3: CASSLYATTDQPQHF

V: TRBV6-5
size: .
J: TRBJ2-3
D: .
DNA: TGTGCCAGCAGTTACGTAAACCCAGGGGTTGCAGATACGCAGTATTTT
CDR3: CASSYVNPGVADTQYF

V: TRBV10-3
size: .
J: TRBJ2-5
D: TRBD2
DNA: TGTGCCATCAGTGCTCTAGCGGGGGTAGAGACCCAGTACTTC
CDR3: CAISALAGVETQYF

V: TRBV2
size: once
J: TRBJ2-7
D: .
DNA: TGTGCCAGCAGTGAACCCAGGGGCGGTTTCTACGAGCAGTACTTC
CDR3: CASSEPRGGFYEQYF

V: TRBV6-1
size: once
J: TRBJ2-5
D: .
DNA: TGTGCCAGCAGCCAATCCAAAGACTATCAAGAGACCCAGTACTTC
CDR3: CASSQSKDYQETQYF

V: TRBV25-1
size: once
J: TRBJ1-4
D: TRBD1
DNA: TGTGCCAGCAGCGAGGGGGCGGGAAAACTGTTTTTT
CDR3: CASSEGAGKLFF

V: TRBV6-5
size: .
J: TRBJ1-5
D: .
DNA: TGTGCCAGCAGTTACATGTTTGGGGGGGAACAGCCCCAGCATTTT
CDR3: CASSYMFGGEQPQHF

V: TRBV5-1
size: .
J: TRBJ2-7
D: TRBD1
DNA: TGCGCCAGCAGCTTGAGGACAGGGTCAGGAAGAGAGCAGTACTTC
CDR3: CASSLRTGSGREQYF

V: TRBV4-3
size: .
J: TRBJ2-1
D: TRBD2
DNA: TGCGCCAGCAGCTTGGTGAGCGGGAGACCCTACAATGAGCAGTTCTTC
CDR3: CASSLVSGRPYNEQFF

V: TRBV6-4
size: .
J: TRBJ1-5
D: .
DNA: TGTGCCAGCAGTGCCGCCGAGATAAGGAGGAGTCAGCCCCAGCATTTT
CDR3: CASSAAEIRRSQPQHF

V: TRBV13
size: .
J: TRBJ1-2
D: TRBD1
DNA: TGTGCCAGCAGCTTAGGCCCCCTGGGGACAGGAGAAGCTAACTATGGCTACACCTTC
CDR3: CASSLGPLGTGEANYGYTF

V: TRBV5-6
size: .
J: TRBJ1-5
D: .
DNA: TGTGCCAGCAGCTTGGGAGCTAGCAATCAGCCCCAGCATTTT
CDR3: CASSLGASNQPQHF

V: TRBV7-8
size: .
J: TRBJ2-2
D: .
DNA: TGTGCCAGCAGCTTAGCGCCAGTAGCCGGGGAGCTGTTTTTT
CDR3: CASSLAPVAGELFF

V: TRBV19
size: .
J: TRBJ2-6
D: .
DNA: TGTGCCAGTAGTTGGTCTATGGGCGCTGGGGCCAACGTCCTGACTTTC
CDR3: CASSWSMGAGANVLTF

V: TRBV6-5
size: few
J: TRBJ1-2
D: .
DNA: TGTGCCAGCAGTTATGCGGAGGGGCATGGCGGCTACACCTTC
CDR3: CASSYAEGHGGYTF

V: TRBV14
size: .
J: TRBJ1-1
D: TRBD1
DNA: TGTGCCAGCAGCCAGGGACAGGGGGCGAGACTAACTGAAGCTTTCTTT
CDR3: CASSQGQGARLTEAFF

V: TRBV10-3
size: .
J: TRBJ1-1
D: .
DNA: TGTGCCATCAGTGACCCACGTGTTGGCACCGGGGCTTTCTTT
CDR3: CAISDPRVGTGAFF

V: TRBV2
size: .
J: TRBJ1-5
D: .
DNA: TGTGCCAGCAGTGAAGATGGTCAGCCCCAGCATTTT
CDR3: CASSEDGQPQHF

V: TRBV5-1
size: .
J: TRBJ2-3
D: TRBD1
DNA: TGCGCCAGCAGCTCCGGACAGGTCGGCGCAGATACGCAGTATTTT
CDR3: CASSSGQVGADTQYF

V: TRBV18
size: .
J: TRBJ1-1
D: TRBD1
DNA: TGTGCCAGCTCACCGACAGGGGGGAAAACTGAAGCTTTCTTT
CDR3: CASSPTGGKTEAFF

V: TRBV5-1
size: .
J: TRBJ1-1
D: TRBD1
DNA: TGCGCCAGCAGCTTAGGTCTCCAGGGGGCCAACCCTGAAGCTTTCTTT
CDR3: CASSLGLQGANPEAFF

V: TRBV21-1
size: .
J: TRBJ1-6
D: .
DNA: TGTGCCAGCAGCAATAAGGGAACACAATCTTGCTATAATTCACCCCTCCACTTT
CDR3: CASSNKGTQSCYNSPLHF

V: TRBV15
size: .
J: TRBJ2-7
D: .
DNA: TGTGCCACCAGCAGAGTGGCAGGGACCTACGAGCAGTACTTC
CDR3: CATSRVAGTYEQYF

V: TRBV10-3
size: .
J: TRBJ2-5
D: TRBD2
DNA: TGTGCCATCAGTGGGGGACTAGCGGTAGAAGAGACCCAGTACTTC
CDR3: CAISGGLAVEETQYF

V: TRBV5-5
size: .
J: TRBJ2-6
D: .
DNA: TGTGCCAGCAGCTTGGAGGCCTCGGGGGCCAACGTCCTGACTTTC
CDR3: CASSLEASGANVLTF

V: TRBV11-3
size: .
J: TRBJ2-2
D: TRBD2
DNA: TGTGCCAGCAGCCCACCGACTAGCGGGAGGGCCGGCGGGGAGCTGTTTTTT
CDR3: CASSPPTSGRAGGELFF

V: TRBV7-9
size: .
J: TRBJ1-4
D: TRBD1
DNA: TGTGCCAGCAGCTTAGGATCAGGGGGCCATGAAAAACTGTTTTTT
CDR3: CASSLGSGGHEKLFF

V: TRBV5-6
size: .
J: TRBJ2-1
D: .
DNA: TGTGCCAGCAGCTCTACAAGCCACAATGAGCAGTTCTTC
CDR3: CASSSTSHNEQFF

V: TRBV18
size: once
J: TRBJ2-7
D: TRBD1
DNA: TGTGCCAGCTCATCCCAGACAGGGGGCTCTGGAGAGCAGTACTTC
CDR3: CASSSQTGGSGEQYF

V: TRBV6-5
size: .
J: TRBJ2-7
D: TRBD1
DNA: TGTGCCAGCAGTCGCTCGGGACAGGGGGTGAGGGAGCAGTACTTC
CDR3: CASSRSGQGVREQYF

V: TRBV21-1
size: .
J: TRBJ2-5
D: .
DNA: TGTGCCAGCAGCAAAGTGGCAGGGGAGACCCAGTACTTC
CDR3: CASSKVAGETQYF

V: TRBV7-2
size: .
J: TRBJ2-2
D: TRBD1
DNA: TGTGCCAGCAGCCCCGGGACAGGGTCCACCGGGGAGCTGTTTTTT
CDR3: CASSPGTGSTGELFF

V: TRBV10-1
size: .
J: TRBJ1-4
D: TRBD1
DNA: TGCGCCAGCAAAGATACAGGGGTCTTTAATGAAAAACTGTTTTTT
CDR3: CASKDTGVFNEKLFF

V: TRBV10-3
size: .
J: TRBJ1-1
D: .
DNA: TGTGCCATCAGGTGGGGTAACACTGAAGCTTTCTTT
CDR3: CAIRWGNTEAFF

V: TRBV6-5
size: .
J: TRBJ2-7
D: .
DNA: TGTGCCAGCAGTTACTCGACAGTCTACGAGCAGTACTTC
CDR3: CASSYSTVYEQYF

V: TRBV4-1
size: .
J: TRBJ2-5
D: TRBD2
DNA: TGCGCCAGCAGTACGGGAGGTACCCTAAAAGAGACCCAGTACTTC
CDR3: CASSTGGTLKETQYF

V: TRBV27
size: .
J: TRBJ1-1
D: .
DNA: TGTGCCAGCAGCCCTGTGGCAGGGCGGGACTTTCTTGCTTTCTTT
CDR3: CASSPVAGRDFLAFF

V: TRBV5-1
size: .
J: TRBJ2-6
D: .
DNA: TGCGCCAGCAGCTTATCGGATAGCTCTGGGGCCAACGTCCTGACTTTC
CDR3: CASSLSDSSGANVLTF

V: TRBV12-5
size: .
J: TRBJ2-5
D: TRBD2
DNA: TGTGCTAGTGGCCCCGGGCTAGCGGGAGAGACCCAGTACTTC
CDR3: CASGPGLAGETQYF

V: TRBV30
size: .
J: TRBJ1-1
D: .
DNA: TGTGCCTGGAGTGAAAACAGTTTGAACACTGAAGCTTTCTTT
CDR3: CAWSENSLNTEAFF

V: TRBV7-9
size: .
J: TRBJ2-4
D: .
DNA: TGTGCCAGCAGCGAGAGAACACCGGCCAAAAACATTCAGTACTTC
CDR3: CASSERTPAKNIQYF

V: TRBV5-6
size: once
J: TRBJ2-7
D: TRBD1
DNA: TGTGCCAGCAGCTTCTACAGGGGTCTCTCCTACGAGCAGTACTTC
CDR3: CASSFYRGLSYEQYF

V: TRBV30
size: .
J: TRBJ2-5
D: .
DNA: TGTGCCTGGAGTGTTGATGTCAAACGGAGTGAGACCCAGTACTTC
CDR3: CAWSVDVKRSETQYF

V: TRBV10-3
size: .
J: TRBJ1-3
D: .
DNA: TGTGCCATCAGTACAGGGCTAAACACCATATATTTT
CDR3: CAISTGLNTIYF